The clone carrying this T cell receptor (beta chain) was observed a single time. The antigen is not known. The CDR3 consists of 19 residues. V lost 6 bases to trimming and J lost 8 bases; unmatched junction nucleotides: 28. Germline V gene lookup returns CDR1 SQVTM and CDR2 ANQGSEA. No infections or other immune events were documented during collection. Sequenced by immunoSEQ multiplex PCR; TCRdb stores in-frame clones only, minus some. The profile shows around 75,000 clones, roughly 90% of them singletons. The data were taken from a study of identifying expanded T cells in peripheral blood. Whole-study results and caveats: Over two and four weeks, about 15 and 19 clones changed, versus approximately 1.1 between replicates. Approximately two-week clone count variance significantly increased as total template count grew.

Sample: blood. V and J are TRBV29-1 and TRBJ1-2, with 9 bases matching TRBD1. The TCR originated in a person between 18 and 69 years old in good health. CDR3 in DNA: TGCAGCGTGTACAGTACTGAACGTTCGGGACAGGGAGCGGGCCTCGGCTACACCTTC. This codes for CSVYSTERSGQGAGLGYTF.